The text below deals with one T cell receptor beta chain. Its antigen is currently unknown. Likely unrecorded immune exposures existed in these nominally healthy donors. Primers included in the PCR were 60 Vbeta and 13 Jbeta primers. Using immunoSEQ multiplex PCR, the repertoire was profiled, and TCRdb retains in-frame clones only, with some absent. The sample features 45,000 to 50,000 clones, with around 17% in its top ten. The data are from a study of cytomegalovirus exposure and HLA in healthy donors. Study-wide results and caveats: Some V segments could not be told apart, so they were left out, TRBV6-2 and TRBV6-3 among them. The authors confirmed in vitro that a few CMV-associated chains were specific for CMV antigens. V- and J-gene trimming in TCR beta was tied to a missense DCLRE1C variant by an analysis performed later.

V lost 5 bases to trimming and J lost 8 bases, with 15 bases between them. The V gene's germline CDR1 is SQVTM and CDR2 ANQGSEA. The CDR3 extends over 13 amino acids. Source material: PBMCs. The TCR was taken from a male donor in good health and CMV-seronegative. V usage is TRBV29-1 and J usage is TRBJ1-4, with D possibly being TRBD1 (5 bases). The CDR3 region has the DNA TGCAGCGTTAAGATCGGGGGTCGCGAAAAACTGTTTTTT. Translated, it gives CSVKIGGREKLFF.